These 17 T cell receptor beta chains share one sample of origin, sequenced in a study of PD-1 blockade in classical Hodgkin lymphoma. TCRdb's table, derived via immunoSEQ multiplex PCR, lists solely in-frame clones and lacks some. Seen here are 25,000 to 30,000 clones, 60% to 85% observed once, and the top ten hold 2.4%. With no exception, relapse followed autologous stem cell transplantation in all patients, and brentuximab vedotin exposure varied. Magnetic negative selection purified CD4+ T cells from thawed PBMCs. The material sequenced was CD4+ T cells from blood, taken at baseline. Receptors originate from a human donor with classical Hodgkin lymphoma.

The chain recombines TRBV7-9 with TRBJ1-1; TRBD1 agrees at 7 bases. In germline, CDR1 is SEHNR, CDR2 FQNEAQ (reference sequence). V was pared by 5 bases and J by 5 bases, with 8 bases of the junction left unmatched. The CDR3 covers 14 residues. In DNA, the CDR3 is TGTGCCAGCAGCCGTCAGGGGGGTTTGACTGAAGCTTTCTTT. It specifies CASSRQGGLTEAFF.

The chain employs TRBV11-2 and TRBJ2-6; a possible D gene is TRBD2 (7 bases). This CDR3 region has 17 residues. The V gene's germline CDR1 is SGHAT and CDR2 FQNNGV. V lost 0 bases and J lost 3, with 12 bases in between. CDR3 sequence: CASSLEGGAFGANVLTF. The DNA for the CDR3 is TGTGCCAGCAGCTTAGAAGGGGGGGCCTTTGGGGCCAACGTCCTGACTTTC.

This rearrangement joins TRBV28 to TRBJ1-1, with D possibly TRBD1 on 6 matching bases. The CDR3 spans 14 residues. Germline-derived CDR1 and CDR2 are MDHEN and SYDVKM. The V and J ends lost 6 bases and 4 bases respectively, with 15 bases between them. CDR3 DNA sequence: TGTGCCAGCAGACTACTACAGGGTGGCACTGAAGCTTTCTTT. Residues: CASRLLQGGTEAFF.

This clone was detected a few times. The chain is built from TRBV19 and TRBJ1-5, with 7 nucleotides matching TRBD1. The CDR3 is 13 residues long. Germline V gives CDR1 LNHDA, CDR2 SQIVND (reference sequence). V dropped 3 bases and J dropped 10; count of bases not matched to a gene: 6. The CDR3 is CASSMTGRGPQHF. The CDR3 DNA is TGTGCCAGTAGTATGACAGGGAGGGGACCCCAGCATTTT.

This clone was recorded once. The genes are TRBV25-1 and TRBJ1-2; 7 nucleotides line up with TRBD1. In germline, CDR1 is MGHDK, CDR2 SYGVNS. This CDR3 is built from 15 residues. The junction had 10 bases not matched to a gene; V was cut back by 1 base and J by 8 bases. The CDR3 nucleotides read TGTGCCAGCAGTGAATCCTTAGGGGCAGGGGGGGGCTACACCTTC. Residues: CASSESLGAGGGYTF.

The V gene is TRBV28, the J gene TRBJ2-7; 8 bases map to TRBD1. Unmatched junction bases numbered 5, after V lost 5 bases and J lost 2 bases. The CDR3 runs 14 residues. Germline loops: CDR1 MDHEN, CDR2 SYDVKM. The CDR3 bases are TGTGCCAGCAGTGTTTCACAGGGGGCCTACGAGCAGTACTTC. This translates into CASSVSQGAYEQYF.

V usage is TRBV30 and J usage is TRBJ1-2; TRBD1 might be the D (5 bases). The V end was cut by 5 bases, the J end by 8 bases, with 15 bases between. This CDR3 region has 12 residues. Germline values: CDR1 GTSNPN, CDR2 SVGIG (reference sequence). The CDR3 DNA follows: TGTGCCTGGTTTAACCCCGAGGGGGGCTACACCTTC. Its protein product is CAWFNPEGGYTF.

The V and J genes are TRBV30 and TRBJ2-2; TRBD1 matches at 7 bases. The CDR3 is 15 amino acids. The germline V gene encodes CDR1 GTSNPN and CDR2 SVGIG (reference sequence). The J segment lost 3 bases and the V segment lost 4 bases, leaving 8 bases of the junction unmatched. CDR3 sequence reads: CAWTRPDRDTGELFF. The CDR3 DNA is TGTGCCTGGACTCGCCCTGACAGGGACACCGGGGAGCTGTTTTTT.

The chain recombines TRBV28 with TRBJ1-5, with D uncertain. Germline values: CDR1 MDHEN, CDR2 SYDVKM. Trimming removed 7 bases from V and 7 bases from J, with 23 bases in between. The CDR3 contains 16 residues. DNA for the CDR3: TGTGCCAGCACCCCCGGAGGGCCGGACGAGGACCAGCCCCAGCATTTT. Translated: CASTPGGPDEDQPQHF. The whole variable domain, remainder taken from reference TRBV28 and TRBJ1-5, is DVKVTQSSRYLVKRTGEKVFLECVQDMDHENMFWYRQDPGLGLRLIYFSYDVKMKEKGDIPEGYSVSREKKERFSLILESASTNQTSMYLCASTPGGPDEDQPQHFGDGTRLSIL.

This clone was picked up one time. CDR3 DNA: TGCGCCAGCAGTCAATCATTCCTAGCCGGGACCTACGAGCAGTACTTC. Translation: CASSQSFLAGTYEQYF. The V and J genes are TRBV23-1 and TRBJ2-7; the D gene is possibly TRBD2 (5 bases). TRBV23-1 falls under the ORF class, with uncertain function. The CDR3 totals 16 residues. V was trimmed by 0 bases and J by 2 bases, leaving 14 bases between them.

The chain couples TRBV29-1 to TRBJ2-7, with D tentatively TRBD1 (5 bases). The V and J ends lost 0 bases and 6 bases respectively, with 12 bases between them. The CDR3 spans 13 residues. CDR1 and CDR2 from the germline V gene are SQVTM and ANQGSEA. For the CDR3, the DNA is TGCAGCGTTGAAGATCGCCTGGGGCGCGAGCAGTACTTC. It specifies CSVEDRLGREQYF.

The chain employs TRBV30 and TRBJ1-2; D not resolved. Germline assignment: CDR1 GTSNPN and CDR2 SVGIG (reference sequence). Trimming cost V 0 bases and J 4 bases, with 9 bases left between them. The CDR3 contains 13 residues. The CDR3 DNA is TGTGCCTGGAGTGTAGGAGGTGGCTATGGCTACACCTTC. Translation gives CAWSVGGGYGYTF.

In DNA, the CDR3 is TGTGCCAGCAGCTCCCCTTTGGGTTCCACCGGGGAGCTGTTTTTT. This gives the protein CASSSPLGSTGELFF. The chain joins TRBV11-2 to TRBJ2-2; D is uncertain. The V and J ends lost 4 bases and 4 bases respectively, with 13 bases between them. CDR1 is SGHAT, CDR2 FQNNGV, per germline. The CDR3 length is 15 residues.

The chain carries TRBV2 and TRBJ1-5; D is possibly TRBD1 (6 bases). Germline CDR1 reads SNHLY; CDR2 reads FYNNEI. This CDR3 contains 13 residues. Trimming took off 3 bases at V and 7 bases at J, with 10 bases between the two ends. The CDR3: CASSDQGTQPQHF. The DNA for the CDR3 is TGTGCCAGCAGTGACCAGGGGACCCAGCCCCAGCATTTT. Drawing the rest from reference TRBV2 and TRBJ1-5, the complete variable domain is EPEVTQTPSHQVTQMGQEVILRCVPISNHLYFYWYRQILGQKVEFLVSFYNNEISEKSEIFDDQFSVERPDGSNFTLKIRSTKLEDSAMYFCASSDQGTQPQHFGDGTRLSIL.

The V call is TRBV6-1, the J call TRBJ2-1; D is unclear. Trimming stripped 4 bases from V and 3 bases from J, with 7 bases between. The CDR3 sequence is 13 residues long. Per the germline V gene, CDR1 is MNHNS and CDR2 is SASEGT. This CDR3 reads CASSGTYYNEQFF. CDR3 in DNA: TGTGCCAGCAGTGGAACCTACTACAATGAGCAGTTCTTC.

The chain combines TRBV19 with TRBJ1-2; TRBD1 might be the D (5 bases). The CDR3 consists of 15 residues. V gave up 4 bases and J gave up 8 bases, with 20 bases separating them. CDR1 is LNHDA and CDR2 is SQIVND in the germline V gene (reference sequence). CDR3 region: CASSTTGHTMGGYTF. CDR3 bases: TGTGCCAGTAGTACCACGGGGCACACGATGGGCGGCTACACCTTC. Full variable domain (outside the CDR3, taken from reference TRBV19 and TRBJ1-2): DGGITQSPKYLFRKEGQNVTLSCEQNLNHDAMYWYRQDPGQGLRLIYYSQIVNDFQKGDIAEGYSVSREKKESFPLTVTSAQKNPTAFYLCASSTTGHTMGGYTFGSGTRLTVV.

The chain carries TRBV15 and TRBJ2-3; 10 bases are a match to TRBD2. J lost 4 bases, V lost 8 bases, and 9 bases had no gene match. Germline CDR1 and CDR2: LNHNV and YYDKDF (reference sequence). The CDR3 is 15 amino acids. CDR3 residues: CATSIATSGADTQYF. The CDR3 DNA follows: TGTGCCACCTCGATTGCCACTAGCGGGGCAGATACGCAGTATTTT.